A selection of T cell receptor beta chains follows, all from one sample in a study of T cell changes during pregnancy in multiple sclerosis. Generated by immunoSEQ multiplex PCR, the TCRdb table keeps only in-frame clones and is missing some. This table has some 32,000 clones, about nine tenths appearing once. Sequenced material: CD8+ T cells from peripheral blood mononuclear cells, taken in the second trimester of pregnancy. Source of these receptors: a female donor with multiple sclerosis, enrolled in a pregnancy study. CDR3s include the opening cysteine and the closing phenylalanine or tryptophan. D genes are given only for firm matches. Some rows have no size entry. The others give once, few or many, or a class for an expanded clone.

>NA|TRBV5-1|TRBJ2-1|TRBD2
TGCGCCAGCAGCTTGCAGCGGGAGGGCCCTTACAATGAGCAGTTCTTC
CASSLQREGPYNEQFF
>NA|TRBV29-1|TRBJ2-2|NA
TGCAGCCCCAATTGTTTGGGAGGATCTAACACCGGGGAGCTGTTTTTT
CSPNCLGGSNTGELFF
>NA|TRBV27|TRBJ1-1|NA
TGTGCCAGCAGATTGATGGGGGGGAACACTGAAGCTTTCTTT
CASRLMGGNTEAFF
>NA|TRBV15|TRBJ2-5|TRBD1
TGTGCCACCAGCGTTGGGACAGGGAAAAGCGGATACAAAGAGACCCAGTACTTC
CATSVGTGKSGYKETQYF
>NA|TRBV7-2|TRBJ2-3|TRBD2
TGTGCCAGCAGCCTCCTGGGGAGGGGTCCAGATACGCAGTATTTT
CASSLLGRGPDTQYF
>NA|TRBV28|TRBJ2-7|TRBD2
TGTGCCAGCAGTTTACACACTAGCGGGGCCTACGAGCAGTACTTC
CASSLHTSGAYEQYF
>NA|TRBV9|TRBJ2-1|TRBD2
TGTGCCAGCAGCATCCTCCGGGAGGGTCCGTTCTTC
CASSILREGPFF
>NA|TRBV27|TRBJ2-7|TRBD2
TGTGCCAGCAGTTTCCTAGCGGGAGGGGTCGTCGAGCAGTACTTC
CASSFLAGGVVEQYF
>once|TRBV7-3|TRBJ2-3|NA
TGTGCCAGCAGCTTACGAGGAGGCGCAGATACGCAGTATTTT
CASSLRGGADTQYF
>once|TRBV9|TRBJ2-3|NA
TGTGCCAGCAGCGTAGAGGGGGGCACAGATACGCAGTATTTT
CASSVEGGTDTQYF
>once|TRBV6-5|TRBJ2-1|NA
TGTGCCAGCAGCGACCGGGACATCCGCTACAATGAGCAGTTCTTC
CASSDRDIRYNEQFF
>once|TRBV30|TRBJ2-1|TRBD2
TGTGCCTGGAGTGTTTCTAGCGGAAATGAGCAGTTCTTC
CAWSVSSGNEQFF
>NA|TRBV13|TRBJ2-1|TRBD2
TGTGCCAGCAGCTTAGGCCTACTAGCGGGACTTTACAATGAGCAGTTCTTC
CASSLGLLAGLYNEQFF
>NA|TRBV18|TRBJ2-1|NA
TGTGCCAGCTCACCCCCCTTGTTACAGGACTATAAGAATGAGCAGTTCTTC
CASSPPLLQDYKNEQFF
>NA|TRBV6-6|TRBJ1-1|NA
TGTGCCAGCAGTTACTCGAGTTTCGGGAACACTGAAGCTTTCTTT
CASSYSSFGNTEAFF
>NA|TRBV6-5|TRBJ1-1|NA
TGTGCCAGCAGCCCCCAGACAGGGAACACTGAAGCTTTCTTT
CASSPQTGNTEAFF
>NA|TRBV18|TRBJ1-2|TRBD1
TGTGCCAGCTCCAGGGGGACTAACTATGGCTACACCTTC
CASSRGTNYGYTF